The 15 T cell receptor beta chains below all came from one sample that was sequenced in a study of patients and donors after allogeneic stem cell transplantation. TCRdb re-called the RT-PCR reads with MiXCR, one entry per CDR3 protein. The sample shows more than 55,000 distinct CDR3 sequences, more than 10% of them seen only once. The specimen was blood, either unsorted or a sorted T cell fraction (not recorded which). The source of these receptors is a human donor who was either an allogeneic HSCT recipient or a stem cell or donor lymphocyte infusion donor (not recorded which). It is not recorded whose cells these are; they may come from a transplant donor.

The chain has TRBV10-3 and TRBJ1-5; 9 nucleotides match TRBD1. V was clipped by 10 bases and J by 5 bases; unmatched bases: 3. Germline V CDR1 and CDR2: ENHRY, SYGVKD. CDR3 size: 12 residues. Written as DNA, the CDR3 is TGTGCCACCCGACAGGGGGATCAGCCCCAGCATTTT. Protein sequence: CATRQGDQPQHF.

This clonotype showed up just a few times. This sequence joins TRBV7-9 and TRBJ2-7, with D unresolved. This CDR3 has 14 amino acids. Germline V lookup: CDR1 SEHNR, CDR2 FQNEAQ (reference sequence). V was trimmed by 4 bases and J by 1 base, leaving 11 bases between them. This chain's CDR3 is CASSSLLASYEQYF. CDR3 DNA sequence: TGTGCCAGCAGCTCATTATTGGCGTCCTACGAGCAGTACTTC.

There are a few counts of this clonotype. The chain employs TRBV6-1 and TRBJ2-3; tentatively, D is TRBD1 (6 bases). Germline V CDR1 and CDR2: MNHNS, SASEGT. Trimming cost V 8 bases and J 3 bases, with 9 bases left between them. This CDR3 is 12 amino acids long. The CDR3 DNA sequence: TGTGCCAGCCGACAGGTTACAGATACGCAGTATTTT. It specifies CASRQVTDTQYF.

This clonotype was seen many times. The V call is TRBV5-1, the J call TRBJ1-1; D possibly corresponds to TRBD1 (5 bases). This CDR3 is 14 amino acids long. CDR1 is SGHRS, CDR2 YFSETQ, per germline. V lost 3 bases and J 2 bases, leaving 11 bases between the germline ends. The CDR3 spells CASSSGPTNTEAFF. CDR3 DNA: TGCGCCAGCAGCTCGGGACCGACTAACACTGAAGCTTTCTTT. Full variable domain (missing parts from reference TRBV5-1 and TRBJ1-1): KAGVTQTPRYLIKTRGQQVTLSCSPISGHRSVSWYQQTPGQGLQFLFEYFSETQRNKGNFPGRFSGRQFSNSRSEMNVSTLELGDSALYLCASSSGPTNTEAFFGQGTRLTVV.

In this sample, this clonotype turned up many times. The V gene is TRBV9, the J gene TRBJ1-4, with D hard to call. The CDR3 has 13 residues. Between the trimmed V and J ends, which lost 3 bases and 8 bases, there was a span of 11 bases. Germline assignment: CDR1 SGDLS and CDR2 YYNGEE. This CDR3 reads CASSAPPEEKLFF. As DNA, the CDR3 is TGTGCCAGCAGCGCGCCGCCAGAGGAAAAACTGTTTTTT.

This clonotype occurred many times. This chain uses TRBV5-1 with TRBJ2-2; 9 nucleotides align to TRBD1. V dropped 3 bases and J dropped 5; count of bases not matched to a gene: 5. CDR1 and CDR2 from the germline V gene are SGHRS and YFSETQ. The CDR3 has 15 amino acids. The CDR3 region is CASSSEGQGTGELFF. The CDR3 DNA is TGCGCCAGCAGCTCCGAGGGACAGGGAACCGGGGAGCTGTTTTTT.

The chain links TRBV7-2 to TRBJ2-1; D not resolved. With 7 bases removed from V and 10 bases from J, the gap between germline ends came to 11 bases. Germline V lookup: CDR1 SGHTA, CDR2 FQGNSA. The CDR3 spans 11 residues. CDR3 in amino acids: CASTPSWEQFF. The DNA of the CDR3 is TGTGCCAGCACCCCTTCTTGGGAGCAGTTCTTC.

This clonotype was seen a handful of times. CDR3 in amino acids: CASFGRPYNEQFF. For the CDR3, the DNA is TGCGCCAGCTTCGGGAGACCCTACAATGAGCAGTTCTTC. The gene calls are TRBV5-1 and TRBJ2-1, with D possibly being TRBD2 (6 bases). Per germline, CDR1 SGHRS and CDR2 YFSETQ. There are 13 residues in the CDR3. V was trimmed by 7 bases and J by 2 bases, leaving 10 bases between them.

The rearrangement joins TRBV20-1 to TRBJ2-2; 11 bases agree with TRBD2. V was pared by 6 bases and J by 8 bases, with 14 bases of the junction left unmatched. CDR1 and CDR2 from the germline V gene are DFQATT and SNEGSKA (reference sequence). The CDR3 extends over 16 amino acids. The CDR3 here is CSAPGGGLAGQGELFF. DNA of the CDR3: TGCAGTGCCCCCGGCGGAGGACTAGCGGGCCAAGGGGAGCTGTTTTTT.

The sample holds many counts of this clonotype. The CDR3 coding sequence is TGTGCCAGCAGTGCTCTCCCCAATGAGCAGTTCTTC. Translation: CASSALPNEQFF. The J gene is TRBJ2-1, the V gene TRBV12-3 or TRBV12-4; no firm D call. V gave up 5 bases and J gave up 6 bases, with 8 bases separating them. The CDR3 spans 12 residues.

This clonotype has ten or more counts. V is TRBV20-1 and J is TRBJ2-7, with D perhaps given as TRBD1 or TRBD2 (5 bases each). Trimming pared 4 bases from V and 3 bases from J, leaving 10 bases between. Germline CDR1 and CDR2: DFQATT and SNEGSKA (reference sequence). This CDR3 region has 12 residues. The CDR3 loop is CSAKGEFYEQYF. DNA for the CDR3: TGCAGTGCTAAAGGGGAGTTCTACGAGCAGTACTTC.

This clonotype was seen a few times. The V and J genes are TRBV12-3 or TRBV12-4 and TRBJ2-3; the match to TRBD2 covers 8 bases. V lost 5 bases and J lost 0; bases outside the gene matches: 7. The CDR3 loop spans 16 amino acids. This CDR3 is CASSRPSGSSTDTQYF. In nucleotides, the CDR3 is TGTGCCAGCAGTCGGCCTAGCGGGTCTAGCACAGATACGCAGTATTTT.

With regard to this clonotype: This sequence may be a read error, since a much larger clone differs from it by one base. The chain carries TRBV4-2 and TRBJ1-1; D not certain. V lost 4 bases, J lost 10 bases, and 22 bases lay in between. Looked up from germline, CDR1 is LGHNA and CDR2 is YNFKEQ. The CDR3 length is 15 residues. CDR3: CASSRDRVSGWGAFF. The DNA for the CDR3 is TGTGCCAGCAGCCGAGATCGGGTGTCGGGCTGGGGAGCTTTCTTT.

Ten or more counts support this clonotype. The CDR3, as DNA: TGTGCCAGCAGCCCCGAAGCCTCGTTCAGCTCCTACGAGCAGTACTTC. It specifies CASSPEASFSSYEQYF. The chain uses TRBV7-9 and TRBJ2-7; the D is unclear. The germline V gene encodes CDR1 SEHNR and CDR2 FQNEAQ (reference sequence). CDR3 length equals 16 residues. Trimming removed 5 bases from V and 0 bases from J, with 17 bases in between.

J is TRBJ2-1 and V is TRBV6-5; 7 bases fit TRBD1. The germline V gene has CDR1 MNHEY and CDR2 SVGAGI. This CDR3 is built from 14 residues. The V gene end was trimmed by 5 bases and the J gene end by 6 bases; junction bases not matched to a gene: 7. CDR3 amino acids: CASSLSWTGNEQFF. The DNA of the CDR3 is TGTGCCAGCAGTCTCTCCTGGACAGGCAATGAGCAGTTCTTC.